Each of the 10 T cell receptor beta chains below was sequenced from the same sample in a study of blood T cell repertoires in COVID-19. Data came from immunoSEQ multiplex PCR; TCRdb stores just in-frame clones and leaves some out. Among some 200,000 clones listed, about 88% were seen once. Sequencing used peripheral blood. The source of these receptors is a young man with active or convalescent COVID-19.

This clone has more than one count but fewer than ten. The chain employs TRBV18 and TRBJ2-3; the D is unclear. The CDR3 length is 13 residues. CDR1 is KGHSH, CDR2 LQKENI, per germline. V lost 3 bases to trimming and J lost 0 bases, with 4 bases between them. CDR3 sequence (DNA): TGTGCCAGCTCACCGACTAGCACAGATACGCAGTATTTT. As protein: CASSPTSTDTQYF. Full variable domain (outside the CDR3, taken from reference TRBV18 and TRBJ2-3): NAGVMQNPRHLVRRRGQEARLRCSPMKGHSHVYWYRQLPEEGLKFMVYLQKENIIDESGMPKERFSAEFPKEGPSILRIQQVVRGDSAAYFCASSPTSTDTQYFGPGTRLTVL.

The rearrangement uses TRBV9 and TRBJ2-2, with D perhaps TRBD2 (6 bases). Germline CDR1 is SGDLS and CDR2 is YYNGEE. This CDR3 is built from 14 residues. V was pared by 0 bases and J by 5 bases, with 8 bases between. CDR3 amino acids: CASSVGGGTGELFF. In DNA form, the CDR3 reads TGTGCCAGCAGCGTAGGAGGAGGGACCGGGGAGCTGTTTTTT.

The chain combines TRBV29-1 with TRBJ1-4; no clear D. Germline CDR1 reads SQVTM; CDR2 reads ANQGSEA. V was trimmed by 6 bases and J by 3 bases, leaving 8 bases between them. CDR3 size: 12 residues. The CDR3: CSVAYSNEKLFF. The CDR3 bases are TGCAGCGTAGCTTACTCTAATGAAAAACTGTTTTTT.

The chain joins TRBV27 to TRBJ1-2; TRBD1 matches 10 bases. Trimming at V came to 7 bases and at J to 5 bases, leaving 10 bases not matched to a gene. In germline, CDR1 is MNHEY, CDR2 SMNVEV (reference sequence). The CDR3 covers 15 residues. The CDR3 reads CASKARTGGLYGYTF. DNA for the CDR3: TGTGCCAGCAAAGCCCGGACAGGGGGTTTGTATGGCTACACCTTC.

The CDR3 protein is CASSLYSDRGLEQYF. In nucleotides, the CDR3 is TGTGCCAGCAGTTTATATTCGGACAGGGGGCTGGAGCAGTACTTC. The rearrangement links TRBV27 to TRBJ2-7; 11 positions agree with TRBD1. Germline V gene lookup returns CDR1 MNHEY and CDR2 SMNVEV (reference sequence). The CDR3 loop spans 15 amino acids. V was pared by 1 base and J by 7 bases, with 6 bases of the junction left unmatched.

The genes are TRBV25-1 and TRBJ2-7; the match to TRBD2 covers 8 bases. Germline V gene lookup returns CDR1 MGHDK and CDR2 SYGVNS. The CDR3 has 16 amino acids. J was trimmed by 0 bases and V by 1 base; bases with no gene match: 5. The CDR3 nucleotides are TGTGCCAGCAGTGAATTAGGCAGCGGGAGCTCCTACGAGCAGTACTTC. This sequence encodes CASSELGSGSSYEQYF.

The rearrangement links TRBV14 to TRBJ2-1; tentatively, D is TRBD2 (6 bases). Trimming shortened V by 1 base and J by 6 bases, and 7 bases separated the two germline ends. The CDR3 loop spans 13 amino acids. CDR1 is SGHDN and CDR2 is FVKESK in the germline V gene. The CDR3 spells CASSQVGGNEQFF. DNA of the CDR3: TGTGCCAGCAGCCAAGTGGGGGGCAATGAGCAGTTCTTC.

This chain joins TRBV15 and TRBJ2-3; 14 nucleotides align to TRBD2. V lost 1 base and J lost 2; bases outside the gene matches: 2. Per germline, CDR1 LNHNV and CDR2 YYDKDF (reference sequence). CDR3 length: 17 amino acids. The CDR3 is CATSRGTSGRYTDTQYF. In DNA form, the CDR3 reads TGTGCCACCAGCAGAGGGACTAGCGGGAGGTACACAGATACGCAGTATTTT.

This sequence joins TRBV5-1 and TRBJ2-3, with TRBD2 as a possible D gene (7 bases). Trimming cost V 5 bases and J 0 bases, with 22 bases left between them. CDR3 length equals 18 residues. Germline CDR1 and CDR2: SGHRS and YFSETQ. The CDR3 reads CASRGSLGGRISTDTQYF. CDR3 in DNA: TGCGCCAGCAGGGGATCTCTGGGGGGGCGCATAAGCACAGATACGCAGTATTTT.

The chain couples TRBV30 to TRBJ1-5; D call uncertain. V lost 0 bases, J lost 3 bases, and 9 bases lay in between. The germline gives CDR1 GTSNPN, CDR2 SVGIG (reference sequence). The CDR3 extends over 14 amino acids. The CDR3 coding sequence is TGTGCCTGGAGTGTAGCCACTTACAATCAGCCCCAGCATTTT. Its protein product is CAWSVATYNQPQHF.